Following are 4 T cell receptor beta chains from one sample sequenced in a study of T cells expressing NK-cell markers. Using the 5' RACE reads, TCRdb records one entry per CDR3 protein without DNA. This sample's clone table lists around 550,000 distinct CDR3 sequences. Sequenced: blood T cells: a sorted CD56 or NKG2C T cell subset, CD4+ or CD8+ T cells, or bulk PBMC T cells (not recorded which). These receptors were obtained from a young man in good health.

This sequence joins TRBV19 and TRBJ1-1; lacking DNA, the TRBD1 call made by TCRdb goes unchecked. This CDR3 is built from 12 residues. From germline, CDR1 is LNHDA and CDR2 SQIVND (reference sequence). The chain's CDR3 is CASSTGGREAFF.

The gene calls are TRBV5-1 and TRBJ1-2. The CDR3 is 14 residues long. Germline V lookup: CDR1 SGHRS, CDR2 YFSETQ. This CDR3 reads CASSLRIAGDGYTF.

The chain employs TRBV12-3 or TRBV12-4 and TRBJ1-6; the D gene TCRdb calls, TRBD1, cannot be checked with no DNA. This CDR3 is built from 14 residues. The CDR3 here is CASSGALANSPLHF.

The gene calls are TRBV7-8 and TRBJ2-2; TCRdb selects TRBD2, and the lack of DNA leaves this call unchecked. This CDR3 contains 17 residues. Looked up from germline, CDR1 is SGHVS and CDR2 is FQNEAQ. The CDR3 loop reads CASSSKVTGGPTGELFF. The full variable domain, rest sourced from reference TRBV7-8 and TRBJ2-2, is GAGVSQSPRYKVAKRGQDVALRCDPISGHVSLFWYQQALGQGPEFLTYFQNEAQLDKSGLPSDRFFAERPEGSVSTLKIQRTQQEDSAVYLCASSSKVTGGPTGELFFGEGSRLTVL.